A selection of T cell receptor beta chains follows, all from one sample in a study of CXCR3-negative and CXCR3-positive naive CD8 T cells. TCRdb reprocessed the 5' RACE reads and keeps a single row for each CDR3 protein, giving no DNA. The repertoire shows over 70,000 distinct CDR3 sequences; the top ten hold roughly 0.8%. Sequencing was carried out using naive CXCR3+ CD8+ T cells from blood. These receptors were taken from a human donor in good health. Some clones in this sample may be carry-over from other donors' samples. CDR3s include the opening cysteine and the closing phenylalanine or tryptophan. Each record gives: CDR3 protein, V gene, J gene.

CASLADPNTEAFF	TRBV7-9	TRBJ1-1
CASSLSSGDEQYF	TRBV7-6	TRBJ2-7
CSAGKVPHEQYF	TRBV29-1	TRBJ2-7
CASSTTSPGVGEQFF	TRBV6-2/TRBV6-3	TRBJ2-1
CASNFKVNTEAFF	TRBV7-9	TRBJ1-1
CASSPEARTGLRNEQFF	TRBV7-3	TRBJ2-1
CASMEGTSGVQYF	TRBV10-1	TRBJ2-7
CATSLGGAEAFF	TRBV19	TRBJ1-1
CASSKKENQPQHF	TRBV21-1	TRBJ1-5
CASSLGQRGYTF	TRBV28	TRBJ1-2
CASSVGLAGANYEQYF	TRBV9	TRBJ2-7
CASGRVGGVPEAFF	TRBV12-5	TRBJ1-1
CSVEGQGTNYEQYF	TRBV29-1	TRBJ2-7
CASSSPGGSGQETQYF	TRBV7-9	TRBJ2-5
CASSTGTRELFF	TRBV5-6	TRBJ2-2
CAISDSWTQYF	TRBV10-3	TRBJ2-5
CSARDPELTMGPNEKLFF	TRBV20-1	TRBJ1-4
CASSPLAGATGELFF	TRBV6-5	TRBJ2-2
CASSQVSGSSTDTQYF	TRBV4-2	TRBJ2-3
CASSITGTGADEQFF	TRBV19	TRBJ2-1
CASSLWEGRDTQYF	TRBV12-3/TRBV12-4	TRBJ2-3
CASRAEGGWGYTF	TRBV6-5	TRBJ1-2
CASSSTGPASWQPQHF	TRBV6-2/TRBV6-3	TRBJ1-5
CASSLASAGQFF	TRBV12-3/TRBV12-4	TRBJ2-1
CASSYSRESGRATEQFF	TRBV6-5	TRBJ2-1
CASSLDSANTGEQFF	TRBV5-1	TRBJ2-2
CASSLVRTSGGGQYF	TRBV27	TRBJ2-7
CASSHTDLGSTDTQYF	TRBV4-1	TRBJ2-3
CASSPWTGGETTNEKLFF	TRBV18	TRBJ1-4
CASRISRDSGLNTEAFF	TRBV2	TRBJ1-1
CASSLGPSTGELFF	TRBV7-7	TRBJ2-2
CASSSPGQFFYEQYF	TRBV7-9	TRBJ2-7
CASSEMGEQYF	TRBV2	TRBJ2-7
CASGYGTYEQYF	TRBV3-1	TRBJ2-7
CASSYDQNNPDQPQHF	TRBV6-6	TRBJ1-5
CASSQVIGGANTEAFF	TRBV3-1	TRBJ1-1
CASSPRPGSAGELFF	TRBV12-3/TRBV12-4	TRBJ2-2
CSAPAEQGGYTF	TRBV20-1	TRBJ1-2
CASSEGRWISTYEQYF	TRBV27	TRBJ2-7
CSVGLGGELFF	TRBV29-1	TRBJ2-2
CATSWLVDTGELFF	TRBV15	TRBJ2-2
CASSSSNPPPEGYTF	TRBV7-2	TRBJ1-2